Below, one T cell receptor (beta chain) is given with its context. TCRdb's copy holds only in-frame clones and misses some; the assay was immunoSEQ multiplex PCR. The repertoire holds about 180,000 clones, with under 90% as singletons. This entry is derived from a study of blood T cell repertoires in COVID-19. Germline lookup yields CDR1 SQVTM and CDR2 ANQGSEA. V was clipped by 7 bases and J by 0 bases; unmatched bases: 18. CDR3 length: 19 amino acids. This clonotype was obtained from a human donor in a cohort sampled during active COVID-19. Sample: peripheral blood. V usage is TRBV29-1 and J usage is TRBJ2-6, with 7 bases that match TRBD1. CDR3 DNA sequence: TGCAGCGCCCGCCTCGACAGGGAGTTTCTCAGCTCTGGGGCCAACGTCCTGACTTTC. It encodes CSARLDREFLSSGANVLTF.